Listed below are T cell receptor beta chains from one sample, sequenced in a study of cytomegalovirus exposure and HLA in healthy donors. Some clones are missing from TCRdb's copy, which holds only in-frame ones; the method was immunoSEQ multiplex PCR. Among 65,000 to 100,000 clones listed, roughly 93% were seen once. The source material was PBMCs. The origin of the receptors is a woman aged 25 to 39 in good health and CMV-seronegative. Each CDR3 is given without its conserved first and last residue.

j_call v_call cdr3_aa
TRBJ2-7 TRBV7-9 ASSSSARTSGAYEQY
TRBJ2-5 TRBV30 AWSRGETQY
TRBJ1-1 TRBV7-8 ASSTRDRDTEAF
TRBJ2-1 TRBV7-3 ASSFGGSKEQF
TRBJ2-5 TRBV18 ASSPDRGGETQY
TRBJ2-3 TRBV4-1 ASSQESGGLTDTQY
TRBJ2-7 TRBV5-8 ASSLPQLREQY
TRBJ2-5 TRBV9 ASSHRPNEASETQY
TRBJ2-3 TRBV30 AWSAQRSSRGGSRSDTQY
TRBJ2-3 TRBV5-4 ASSSPLGGGPYTQY
TRBJ2-1 TRBV30 ATGGLAGGDEQF
TRBJ2-2 TRBV7-3 ASSGGTLNTGELF
TRBJ1-2 TRBV30 AWSGLPTMYGYT
TRBJ1-1 TRBV5-4 ASSLPGGGAF
TRBJ2-5 TRBV29-1 SVRSGSWEETQY
TRBJ1-2 TRBV28 ASRRHLSNYGYT
TRBJ2-7 TRBV27 ASSTRGGYSYEQY
TRBJ1-2 TRBV30 AWALLGSYGYT
TRBJ1-1 TRBV7-2 ASSSQGQLNTEAF
TRBJ1-1 TRBV7-3 ASSGQGNTEAF
TRBJ1-1 TRBV7-3 ASSPGGAPGLTEAF
TRBJ2-1 TRBV4-1 ASSREPGQGAGEQF
TRBJ1-2 TRBV6-5 ASSLSLYGYT
TRBJ1-1 TRBV19 ASSRGTGGTEAF
TRBJ2-7 TRBV4-1 ASSPLRGSGSYEQY
TRBJ1-1 TRBV4-1 ASSQDRGNTEAF
TRBJ1-3 TRBV9 ASSKPDTTSGNTIY
TRBJ2-7 TRBV27 ASCSGTGLGEQY
TRBJ1-1 TRBV5-4 ASSFNRVGNTEAF
TRBJ2-1 TRBV15 ATSRERVAGGRF
TRBJ2-3 TRBV4-1 ASSQEGLAGLH
TRBJ2-3 TRBV18 ASSPFQGDTQY
TRBJ1-2 TRBV11-2 ASSQTGSINYGYT
TRBJ1-2 TRBV9 ASRTDQGAQSGYT
TRBJ2-1 TRBV28 ASSLTGPQRIREQF
TRBJ1-2 TRBV27 ASSPRSYGYT
TRBJ2-3 TRBV21-1 PGTSGNSTDTQY
TRBJ2-5 TRBV5-6 ASSLVGQGHQETQY
TRBJ2-7 TRBV29-1 SVEDGGHSYEQY
TRBJ2-7 TRBV30 ARPLGDRACYEQY
TRBJ2-7 TRBV6-4 ASRAYGRAGYEQY
TRBJ1-1 TRBV11-2 ASSLGDLYTEAF
TRBJ1-6 TRBV4-3 ASSRWTGHSPLH
TRBJ1-2 TRBV5-5 ASSLAADTSYGYT
TRBJ2-2 TRBV4-1 ASSQPREGAGELF
TRBJ2-1 TRBV18 ASSESGNEQF
TRBJ2-2 TRBV6-6 ASSYGLATGELF
TRBJ2-7 TRBV27 ASSLSPGQGFYEQY
TRBJ1-5 TRBV6-1 ASSELDSNQPQH
TRBJ1-2 TRBV4-1 ASSDGLAGNYGYT
TRBJ2-7 TRBV23-1 ASSHRTNGTPDEQY
TRBJ2-7 TRBV7-2 ASSLAIGTGRSEQY
TRBJ2-5 TRBV7-9 ASRKGVPGLAGEETQY
TRBJ1-5 TRBV7-6 ASSLAGSNQPQH